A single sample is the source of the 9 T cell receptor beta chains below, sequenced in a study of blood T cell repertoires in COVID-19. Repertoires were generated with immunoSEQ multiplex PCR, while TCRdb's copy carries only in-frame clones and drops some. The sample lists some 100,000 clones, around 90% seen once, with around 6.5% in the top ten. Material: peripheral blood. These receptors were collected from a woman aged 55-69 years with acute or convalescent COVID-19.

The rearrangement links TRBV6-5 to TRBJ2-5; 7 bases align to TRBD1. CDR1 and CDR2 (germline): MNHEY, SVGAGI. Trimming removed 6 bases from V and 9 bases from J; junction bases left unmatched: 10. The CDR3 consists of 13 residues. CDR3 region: CASSPGTAKAQYF. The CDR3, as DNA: TGTGCCAGCAGCCCCGGGACAGCTAAGGCCCAGTACTTC.

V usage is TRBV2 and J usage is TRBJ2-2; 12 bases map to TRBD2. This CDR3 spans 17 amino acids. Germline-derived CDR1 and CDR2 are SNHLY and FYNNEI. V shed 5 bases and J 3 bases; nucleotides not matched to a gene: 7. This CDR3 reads CASSSTSGSTYTGELFF. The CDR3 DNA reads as TGTGCCAGCAGTTCGACTAGCGGGAGTACGTACACCGGGGAGCTGTTTTTT.

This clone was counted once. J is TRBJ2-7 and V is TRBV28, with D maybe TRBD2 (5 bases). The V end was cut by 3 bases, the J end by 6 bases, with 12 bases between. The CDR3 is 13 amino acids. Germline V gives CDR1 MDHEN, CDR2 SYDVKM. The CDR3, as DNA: TGTGCCAGCAGTTTGTATGCGGGCCCCGAGCAGTACTTC. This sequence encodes CASSLYAGPEQYF.

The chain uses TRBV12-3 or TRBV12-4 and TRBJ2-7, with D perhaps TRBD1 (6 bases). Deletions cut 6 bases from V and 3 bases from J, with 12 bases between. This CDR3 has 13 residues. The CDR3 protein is CASRQTGNYEQYV. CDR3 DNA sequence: TGTGCCAGCAGACAGACAGGAAACTACGAGCAGTACGTC.

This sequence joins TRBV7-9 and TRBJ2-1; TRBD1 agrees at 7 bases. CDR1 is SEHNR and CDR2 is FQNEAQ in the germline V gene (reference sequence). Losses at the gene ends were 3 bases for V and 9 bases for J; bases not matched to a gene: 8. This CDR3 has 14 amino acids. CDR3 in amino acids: CASSFSTGVGEQFF. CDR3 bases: TGTGCCAGCAGCTTCAGCACAGGGGTGGGTGAGCAGTTCTTC.

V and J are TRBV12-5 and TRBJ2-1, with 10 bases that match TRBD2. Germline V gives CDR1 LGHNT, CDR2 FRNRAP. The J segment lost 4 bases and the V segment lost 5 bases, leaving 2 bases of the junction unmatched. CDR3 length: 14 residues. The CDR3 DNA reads TGTGCTAGTGGTCCGGGACTAGCGTACAATGAGCAGTTCTTC. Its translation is CASGPGLAYNEQFF.

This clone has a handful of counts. The DNA of the CDR3 is TGTGCCAGCAGTAGACAGGGTGGGGGATACAATGAGCAGTTCTTC. It translates to CASSRQGGGYNEQFF. The chain couples TRBV2 to TRBJ2-1; 7 positions match TRBD1. This CDR3 comprises 15 residues. Germline CDR1 SNHLY, CDR2 FYNNEI. With V trimmed by 5 bases and J by 4 bases, 8 bases remained unmatched.

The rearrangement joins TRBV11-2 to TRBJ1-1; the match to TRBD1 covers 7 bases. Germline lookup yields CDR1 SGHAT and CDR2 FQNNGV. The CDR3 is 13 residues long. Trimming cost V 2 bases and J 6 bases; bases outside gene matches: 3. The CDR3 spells CASSLSGTAEAFF. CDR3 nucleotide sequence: TGTGCCAGCAGCTTATCCGGGACAGCTGAAGCTTTCTTT.

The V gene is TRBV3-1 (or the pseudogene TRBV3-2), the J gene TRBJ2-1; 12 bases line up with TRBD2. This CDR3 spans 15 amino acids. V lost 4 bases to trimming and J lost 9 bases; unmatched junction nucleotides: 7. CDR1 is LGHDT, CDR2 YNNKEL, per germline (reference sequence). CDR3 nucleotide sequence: TGTGCCAGCAGCCCCAGACTAGCGGGAGTACTTGAGCAGTTCTTC. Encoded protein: CASSPRLAGVLEQFF.